The clone carrying this T cell receptor (beta chain) was picked up one time. Looked up from germline, CDR1 is SNHLY and CDR2 is FYNNEI. Trimming removed 3 bases at V and 3 bases at J, with 11 bases between. The CDR3 has 14 amino acids. The data are from a study of blood T cell repertoires in COVID-19. About the research overall: PBMCs, B-cell-depleted T cells, or T cells provided the cDNA or gDNA that made up the material.

In the original workflow: Reference gene primer amplification in the assay estimated nucleated cell counts. Profiled with immunoSEQ multiplex PCR; TCRdb holds only in-frame clones, not every one. The V and J calls and clone size were taken over from that table, and D and trimming were inferred from the DNA. The sample holds about 89,000 clones, about 80% seen once. Sequenced material: peripheral blood. The clonotype originates from a man aged 70 or older with acute or convalescent COVID-19. The rearrangement joins TRBV2 to TRBJ1-1, with D hard to call. The chain's CDR3 is CASSDRNGDTEAFF. The CDR3 nucleotides are TGTGCCAGCAGTGACCGCAACGGTGACACTGAAGCTTTCTTT.